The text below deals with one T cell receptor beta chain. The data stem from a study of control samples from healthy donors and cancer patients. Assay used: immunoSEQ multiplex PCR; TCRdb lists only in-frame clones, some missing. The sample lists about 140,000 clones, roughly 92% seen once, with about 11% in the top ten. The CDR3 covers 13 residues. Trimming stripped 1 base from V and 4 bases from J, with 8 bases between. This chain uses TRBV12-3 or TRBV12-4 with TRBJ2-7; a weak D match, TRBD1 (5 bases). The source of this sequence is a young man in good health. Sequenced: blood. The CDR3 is CASSLGQKYEQYF. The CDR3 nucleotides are TGTGCCAGCAGTTTAGGACAGAAGTACGAGCAGTACTTC.